The 8 T cell receptor beta chains presented below share a single source sample, sequenced in a study of shared clonotypes between healthy human individuals. The assay was immunoSEQ multiplex PCR, and TCRdb's table has in-frame clones only and misses some. This sample has under 2,500,000 clones; about 94% occur once, and the top ten carry around 0.13%. Sequencing input: naive CD4+ T cells sorted from blood. Described subset: CD45RA+ positively selected. Receptors originate from a man between 18 and 29 years old in good health.

Of note for this clone: At the DNA level, this CDR3 is encoded by other sequences in the same sample as well. The rearrangement joins TRBV5-1 to TRBJ1-2; D not resolved. Germline V lookup: CDR1 SGHRS, CDR2 YFSETQ. This CDR3 is built from 15 residues. V shed 0 bases and J shed 0 bases, with 9 bases lying between them. The CDR3 reads CASSLGGGTNYGYTF. The CDR3 bases are TGCGCCAGCAGCTTGGGAGGAGGGACTAACTATGGCTACACCTTC. Looking up the rest from reference TRBV5-1 and TRBJ1-2 gives the full variable domain: KAGVTQTPRYLIKTRGQQVTLSCSPISGHRSVSWYQQTPGQGLQFLFEYFSETQRNKGNFPGRFSGRQFSNSRSEMNVSTLELGDSALYLCASSLGGGTNYGYTFGSGTRLTVV.

With regard to this clone: The identical CDR3 is also encoded by other nucleotide sequences in the sample. The chain employs TRBV18 and TRBJ1-2; D uncertain. CDR1 is KGHSH, CDR2 LQKENI, per germline. This CDR3 contains 14 residues. Trimming took 3 bases from V and 5 from J, leaving 13 bases between them. CDR3 sequence reads: CASSPEGRGYGYTF. As DNA, the CDR3 is TGTGCCAGCTCACCTGAGGGAAGAGGGTATGGCTACACCTTC.

Worth noting for this clone: Additional DNA sequences in this sample encode the identical CDR3. The V gene is TRBV6-1, the J gene TRBJ1-3; 7 bases match TRBD1. The CDR3 extends over 15 amino acids. CDR1 and CDR2 from the germline V gene are MNHNS and SASEGT. Trimming took 6 bases from V and 0 from J; bases not matched to a gene: 5. In DNA form, the CDR3 reads TGTGCCAGCAGAGGGGGACAGATCTCTGGAAACACCATATATTTT. It encodes CASRGGQISGNTIYF.

This sequence joins TRBV2 and TRBJ1-6; 7 nucleotides line up with TRBD1. CDR1 SNHLY and CDR2 FYNNEI come from the germline V gene. The CDR3 totals 13 residues. V was clipped by 8 bases and J by 11 bases; unmatched bases: 9. CDR3 region: CASSTDRVPPLHF. In DNA form, the CDR3 reads TGTGCCAGCTCGACAGACAGGGTACCACCCCTCCACTTT.

The chain is built from TRBV27 and TRBJ2-5, with D tentatively TRBD1 (6 bases). V was shortened by 6 bases and J by 3 bases, with 14 bases between the two germline ends. Germline V gene lookup returns CDR1 MNHEY and CDR2 SMNVEV (reference sequence). The CDR3 covers 14 residues. CDR3 nucleotides: TGTGCCAGCAGCTTCCAACAGGGAAAAGAGACCCAGTACTTC. Its translation: CASSFQQGKETQYF.

The genes are TRBV28 and TRBJ2-7, with TRBD2 matching 12 bases. Trimming removed 4 bases from V and 2 bases from J; junction bases left unmatched: 6. From germline, CDR1 is MDHEN and CDR2 SYDVKM. The CDR3 consists of 16 residues. The CDR3, as DNA: TGTGCCAGCAGTTCGGGACTAGCGGGTTATACCTACGAGCAGTACTTC. This gives the protein CASSSGLAGYTYEQYF.

This rearrangement joins TRBV4-2 to TRBJ2-6; unclear D gene. The CDR3 sequence is 15 residues long. V was pared by 8 bases and J by 0 bases, with 11 bases between. The germline CDR1 and CDR2 sequences are LGHNA and YNFKEQ. CDR3: CASGQGVSGANVLTF. In DNA, the CDR3 is TGTGCCAGCGGTCAAGGCGTCTCTGGGGCCAACGTCCTGACTTTC.

V gene TRBV10-3 combines with J gene TRBJ2-2, with 7 nucleotides matching TRBD1. J gave up 0 bases and V 5 bases, and 12 bases lay outside the gene matches. CDR1 and CDR2 (germline): ENHRY, SYGVKD. This CDR3 is 18 amino acids long. The chain's CDR3 is CAISPRVGGPSNTGELFF. In DNA, the CDR3 is TGTGCCATCAGTCCCCGGGTAGGGGGCCCCTCGAACACCGGGGAGCTGTTTTTT.